This T cell receptor beta chain was profiled in a study of T cell responses to AZD1222 COVID-19 vaccine. The table came from immunoSEQ multiplex PCR; TCRdb's copy has only in-frame clones and leaves some out. The sample has roughly 150,000 clones; 90% are singletons. Comments on this clone: The antigen is undetermined.

The CDR3 has 16 amino acids. V was clipped by 2 bases and J by 0 bases, with 14 bases between them. Germline values: CDR1 MNHEY, CDR2 SVGEGT. Study-wide points: Nearly half of spike-specific TCRs reportedly target unmutated variant regions.

The sequence derives from an adult who received the AZD1222 COVID-19 vaccine. The chain is built from TRBV6-2 or TRBV6-3 and TRBJ2-7, with a possible D match to TRBD2 (5 bases). Sequenced material: peripheral blood, taken 28 days after the second AZD1222 dose. This chain's CDR3 is CASSYGPGVSSYEQYF. DNA of the CDR3: TGTGCCAGCAGTTACGGTCCCGGGGTGAGCTCCTACGAGCAGTACTTC.